The 3 T cell receptor beta chains presented below share a single source sample, sequenced in a study of blood T cell repertoires in COVID-19. This table comes from immunoSEQ multiplex PCR, and its TCRdb copy is limited to in-frame clones, with some not included. The profile shows over 15,000 clones, 85% to 90% of them singletons. The material sequenced was peripheral blood. These receptors were collected from a human donor in a cohort sampled during active COVID-19.

The chain recombines TRBV5-4 with TRBJ2-7; tentatively, D is TRBD2 (6 bases). The CDR3 has 12 residues. Looked up from germline, CDR1 is SGHNT and CDR2 is YYREEE (reference sequence). Trimming pared 4 bases from V and 7 bases from J, leaving 12 bases between. The CDR3 sequence is CASSRDLGEQYF. CDR3 bases: TGTGCCAGCAGCAGGGACTTGGGGGAGCAGTACTTC.

The rearrangement joins TRBV9 to TRBJ1-5; D is undetermined. Germline values: CDR1 SGDLS, CDR2 YYNGEE. The CDR3 covers 15 residues. V lost 0 bases and J lost 4, with 11 bases in between. The CDR3 protein is CASSVDLSPNQPQHF. The CDR3 nucleotides read TGTGCCAGCAGCGTAGATTTGTCCCCAAATCAGCCCCAGCATTTT.

V is TRBV19 and J is TRBJ1-1; D gene ambiguous. Germline loops: CDR1 LNHDA, CDR2 SQIVND (reference sequence). The length of the CDR3 is 15 residues. The ends were cut back, 1 base at V and 9 bases at J, with 18 bases in the middle. The CDR3 nucleotides read TGTGCCAGTAGTATAGGGGCATGGCAGGAAAGGCAAGCTTTCTTT. Its translation is CASSIGAWQERQAFF. Variable domain in full (rest from reference TRBV19 and TRBJ1-1): DGGITQSPKYLFRKEGQNVTLSCEQNLNHDAMYWYRQDPGQGLRLIYYSQIVNDFQKGDIAEGYSVSREKKESFPLTVTSAQKNPTAFYLCASSIGAWQERQAFFGQGTRLTVV.